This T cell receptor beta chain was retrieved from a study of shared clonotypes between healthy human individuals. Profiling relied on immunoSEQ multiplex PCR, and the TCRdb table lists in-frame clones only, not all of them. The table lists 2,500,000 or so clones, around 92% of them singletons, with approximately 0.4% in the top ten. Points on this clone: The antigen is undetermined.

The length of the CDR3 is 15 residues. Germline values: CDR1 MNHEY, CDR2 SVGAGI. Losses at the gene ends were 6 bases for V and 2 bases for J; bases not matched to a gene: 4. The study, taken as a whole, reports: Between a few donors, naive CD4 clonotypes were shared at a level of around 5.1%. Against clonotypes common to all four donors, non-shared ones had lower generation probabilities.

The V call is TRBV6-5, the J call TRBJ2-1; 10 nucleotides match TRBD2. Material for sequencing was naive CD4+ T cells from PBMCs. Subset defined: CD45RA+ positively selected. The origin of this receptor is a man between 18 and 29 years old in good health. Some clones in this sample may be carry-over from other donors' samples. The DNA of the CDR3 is TGTGCCAGCAGCCTTACTAGCGGGGCCTACAATGAGCAGTTCTTC. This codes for CASSLTSGAYNEQFF.